One sample yielded the 19 T cell receptor beta chains listed below, sequenced in a study of response to subunit inactivated influenza vaccine. TCRdb reprocessed the RT-PCR reads with MiXCR, giving one entry per CDR3 protein. Among about 530,000 distinct CDR3 sequences listed, roughly 10% were seen once. The sequenced sample was PBMCs from blood, obtained on the day of vaccination. These receptors all come from a man aged 45-65 years who received an inactivated influenza vaccine.

The chain has TRBV20-1 and TRBJ2-1; 9 bases are a match to TRBD2. The trim removed 1 base at V and 2 bases at J, leaving 9 bases unmatched. The CDR3 spans 17 residues. The germline gives CDR1 DFQATT, CDR2 SNEGSKA (reference sequence). The CDR3 protein is CSARVGGRALTYNEQFF. In nucleotides, the CDR3 is TGCAGTGCTAGAGTGGGCGGGAGGGCATTGACCTACAATGAGCAGTTCTTC.

This chain connects TRBV18 to TRBJ2-5; possible D gene TRBD2, 6 bases. The CDR3 contains 15 residues. Trimming removed 3 bases from V and 2 bases from J, with 13 bases in between. Germline lookup yields CDR1 KGHSH and CDR2 LQKENI. CDR3 nucleotide sequence: TGTGCCAGCTCACCCACCCAGGAGGGTCAAGAGACCCAGTACTTC. Its protein is CASSPTQEGQETQYF.

This clonotype has a handful of counts. V is TRBV19 and J is TRBJ1-1; perhaps TRBD1 as D (5 bases). Germline CDR1 is LNHDA and CDR2 is SQIVND (reference sequence). With 8 bases removed from V and 6 bases from J, the gap between germline ends came to 16 bases. The CDR3 length is 13 residues. The DNA for the CDR3 is TGTGCCAGTGGATACGGGGGGGGACCTGAAGCTTTCTTT. Encoded protein: CASGYGGGPEAFF.

The chain has TRBV27 and TRBJ1-4, with 7 bases lining up with TRBD1. Trimming took 5 bases from V and 10 from J; bases not matched to a gene: 10. Per germline, CDR1 MNHEY and CDR2 SMNVEV (reference sequence). The CDR3 contains 14 residues. The CDR3 DNA sequence: TGTGCCAGCAGTCCCGGACAGGCCCAGGGAAAACTGTTTTTT. Translation: CASSPGQAQGKLFF.

V and J are TRBV7-2 and TRBJ2-1; 12 nucleotides agree with TRBD2. V was pared by 5 bases and J by 0 bases, with 5 bases of the junction left unmatched. Germline CDR1 and CDR2: SGHTA and FQGNSA. This CDR3 comprises 17 residues. This CDR3 reads CASSLRTSGVSYNEQFF. The CDR3 nucleotides are TGTGCCAGCAGCCTCCGGACTAGCGGGGTCTCCTACAATGAGCAGTTCTTC.

The genes are TRBV20-1 and TRBJ1-1; D is ambiguous. From germline, CDR1 is DFQATT and CDR2 SNEGSKA (reference sequence). The CDR3 totals 12 residues. Trimming left V 6 bases short and J 4 bases short, with 12 bases between. CDR3 loop: CSAKWKVTEAFF. CDR3 coding DNA: TGCAGTGCCAAGTGGAAGGTCACTGAAGCTTTCTTT.

V usage is TRBV28 and J usage is TRBJ2-7; TRBD2 agrees at 9 bases. J gave up 0 bases and V 4 bases, and 13 bases lay outside the gene matches. Germline V gives CDR1 MDHEN, CDR2 SYDVKM. The CDR3 has 18 amino acids. The CDR3 DNA reads as TGTGCCAGCAGTTCCCCCGCGGCTAGCGGGATTTCCTCCTACGAGCAGTACTTC. It specifies CASSSPAASGISSYEQYF.

This clonotype was counted many times. The chain links TRBV7-2 to TRBJ2-5; 7 nucleotides align to TRBD1. CDR1 and CDR2 from the germline V gene are SGHTA and FQGNSA. The CDR3 spans 14 residues. After removal of 5 bases from V and 3 bases from J, the junction contained 6 bases not matched to a gene. The CDR3 nucleotides are TGTGCCAGCAGCCCCGGGACAGCAGAAGAGACCCAGTACTTC. Amino acid sequence: CASSPGTAEETQYF.

This clonotype turned up a few times. This sequence joins TRBV12-3 or TRBV12-4 and TRBJ2-7; 10 bases are a match to TRBD1. The CDR3 sequence is 15 residues long. The ends lost 5 bases at V and 9 bases at J; junction bases unmatched: 13. CDR3: CASSTPGQGPRRQYF. In DNA, the CDR3 is TGTGCCAGCAGTACCCCGGGACAGGGGCCGCGAAGGCAGTACTTC.

The chain links TRBV9 to TRBJ1-3, with a weak D call TRBD1 (5 bases). Deletions cut 0 bases from V and 0 bases from J, with 13 bases between. CDR1 is SGDLS, CDR2 YYNGEE, per germline. The CDR3 is made up of 17 amino acids. The CDR3 nucleotides are TGTGCCAGCAGCGTAGTCGGAGGCGACAGCTCTGGAAACACCATATATTTT. Translated, it gives CASSVVGGDSSGNTIYF.

This clonotype occurred a few times. CDR3 bases: TGCGCCAGCAGCTTCCGGGATACCTACGAGCAGTACTTC. It specifies CASSFRDTYEQYF. J is TRBJ2-7 and V is TRBV5-1, with D possibly matching TRBD2 (5 bases). Germline V lookup: CDR1 SGHRS, CDR2 YFSETQ. The CDR3 length is 13 residues. Trimming shortened V by 2 bases and J by 2 bases, and 8 bases separated the two germline ends.

This clonotype was observed at least ten times. This chain uses TRBV12-3 or TRBV12-4 with TRBJ1-4; D is uncertain. V was cut by 6 bases and J by 4 bases, with 6 bases left in between. CDR3 size: 12 residues. The CDR3 DNA reads TGTGCCAGCAGCCCCCTTAATGAAAAACTGTTTTTT. It specifies CASSPLNEKLFF.

This chain links TRBV2 with TRBJ1-2; possibly TRBD1 for D (5 bases). Looked up from germline, CDR1 is SNHLY and CDR2 is FYNNEI. This CDR3 spans 14 amino acids. Trimming cost V 0 bases and J 5 bases, with 10 bases left between them. The CDR3 nucleotides read TGTGCCAGCAGTGAAGCGCTTCAGGGATATGGCTACACCTTC. As protein: CASSEALQGYGYTF.

The table lists this clonotype with many counts. The chain is built from TRBV4-3 and TRBJ1-1, with D unresolved. Trimming removed 0 bases at V and 1 base at J, with 12 bases between. Per the germline V gene, CDR1 is LGHNA and CDR2 is YSLEER. CDR3 length equals 16 residues. CDR3 coding DNA: TGCGCCAGCAGCCAAGATCGAAGGTACGCGAACACTGAAGCTTTCTTT. Encoded protein: CASSQDRRYANTEAFF.

This chain joins TRBV20-1 and TRBJ2-4; 7 bases align to TRBD1. There are 15 residues in the CDR3. The germline V gene encodes CDR1 DFQATT and CDR2 SNEGSKA (reference sequence). Germline trimming cut 0 bases from V and 6 bases from J; bases unmatched to any gene: 8. The CDR3 DNA sequence: TGCAGTGCTAGAGAAAAGGGGGCAGGTACAAACATTCAGTACTTC. Protein sequence: CSAREKGAGTNIQYF.

There are many counts of this clonotype. J is TRBJ1-6 and V is TRBV27; D might be TRBD1 (5 bases). CDR1 and CDR2 (germline): MNHEY, SMNVEV (reference sequence). V lost 6 bases and J lost 4, with 10 bases in between. The CDR3 totals 14 residues. This CDR3 is CASRRGEYNSPLHF. The DNA for the CDR3 is TGTGCCAGCAGACGGGGGGAGTATAATTCACCCCTCCACTTT.

This clonotype was detected a few times. The chain uses TRBV6-5 and TRBJ2-4; the D gene is possibly TRBD2 (7 bases). Germline CDR1 reads MNHEY; CDR2 reads SVGAGI. The V end was cut by 5 bases, the J end by 5 bases, with 22 bases between. The length of the CDR3 is 17 residues. The CDR3 loop is CASSILRGAGSQNIQYF. Written as DNA, the CDR3 is TGTGCCAGCAGTATACTACGGGGGGCGGGTTCTCAAAACATTCAGTACTTC.

The V and J genes are TRBV7-8 and TRBJ2-2; TRBD2 agrees at 9 bases. CDR3 length: 18 amino acids. Germline V gene sequence: CDR1 SGHVS, CDR2 FQNEAQ. Trimming at V came to 5 bases and at J to 7 bases, leaving 17 bases not matched to a gene. CDR3 amino acids: CASSPRAGSGGLIGELFF. The CDR3 DNA is TGTGCCAGCAGCCCTCGGGCGGGTAGCGGGGGTTTGATCGGGGAGCTGTTTTTT.

In DNA, the CDR3 is TGCGCCAGCAGCAATACAGGGAATGCGATCGGTAGCACAGATACGCAGTATTTT. It yields the protein CASSNTGNAIGSTDTQYF. This chain uses TRBV4-1 with TRBJ2-3; the D gene is possibly TRBD1 (6 bases). The CDR3 loop spans 18 amino acids. Per germline, CDR1 MGHRA and CDR2 YSYEKL. The ends were cut back, 5 bases at V and 0 bases at J, with 21 bases in the middle.